These 21 T cell receptor beta chains were all obtained from the same sample, sequenced in a study of shared clonotypes between healthy human individuals. Naive CD8 cells lacked CD45RO and underwent positive selection for CCR7, leaving out terminally differentiated effector memory CD45RA+ cells. TCRdb's table, derived via immunoSEQ multiplex PCR, lists solely in-frame clones and lacks some. The sample lists around 2,000,000 clones; 85% to 95% were seen once. The specimen was naive CD8+ T cells from PBMCs. The receptors come from a man between 18 and 29 years old in good health. Some clones in this sample may be carry-over from other donors' samples.

V usage is TRBV19 and J usage is TRBJ2-1; D is undetermined. The germline V gene has CDR1 LNHDA and CDR2 SQIVND (reference sequence). The CDR3 loop spans 16 amino acids. The V and J ends lost 3 bases and 4 bases respectively, with 16 bases between them. CDR3 coding DNA: TGTGCCAGTAGTATGGTTCAGAGATTTTTTTACAATGAGCAGTTCTTC. Residues: CASSMVQRFFYNEQFF.

This chain connects TRBV9 to TRBJ2-5, with 8 positions matching TRBD1. Trimming removed 5 bases from V and 1 base from J; junction bases left unmatched: 1. CDR1 and CDR2 from the germline V gene are SGDLS and YYNGEE. This CDR3 comprises 13 residues. The CDR3 sequence is CASSTGGQETQYF. The CDR3 DNA follows: TGTGCCAGCAGTACAGGGGGCCAAGAGACCCAGTACTTC.

CDR3 DNA sequence: TGTGCCAGCAGCTTAGAGGGGACTAGCTTGGAGAAGTTCTTC. Its translation: CASSLEGTSLEKFF. The rearrangement uses TRBV7-6 and TRBJ2-1; 9 positions match TRBD2. The CDR3 extends over 14 amino acids. The V and J ends lost 1 base and 14 bases, in that order; junction bases with no gene match: 9. Looked up from germline, CDR1 is SGHVS and CDR2 is FNYEAQ.

This chain joins TRBV2 and TRBJ1-1; 8 nucleotides line up with TRBD1. The germline V gene has CDR1 SNHLY and CDR2 FYNNEI. V lost 5 bases, J lost 0 bases, and 8 bases stayed unmatched. The CDR3 totals 16 residues. CDR3 sequence (DNA): TGTGCCAGCAGTCTTGGGAGGACAGGGATGAACACTGAAGCTTTCTTT. Its protein product is CASSLGRTGMNTEAFF.

V and J are TRBV5-1 and TRBJ2-1, with 8 nucleotides matching TRBD1. After removal of 2 bases from V and 5 bases from J, the junction contained 9 bases not matched to a gene. The CDR3 loop spans 16 amino acids. Germline V gene sequence: CDR1 SGHRS, CDR2 YFSETQ. The CDR3 spells CASSFGTGWSNNEQFF. The CDR3 DNA is TGCGCCAGCAGCTTCGGGACAGGATGGTCCAACAATGAGCAGTTCTTC.

As concerns this clone: This CDR3 is also generated by other DNA sequences in the sample. The chain carries TRBV27 and TRBJ2-6; D possibly uses TRBD1 or TRBD2 (6 bases each). V gave up 2 bases and J gave up 4 bases, with 9 bases separating them. In germline, CDR1 is MNHEY, CDR2 SMNVEV (reference sequence). This CDR3 is 15 amino acids long. CDR3 bases: TGTGCCAGCAGTTTAAGGGGGGCCGGGGCCAACGTCCTGACTTTC. Encoded protein: CASSLRGAGANVLTF.

Regarding this clone: In the same sample, other DNA sequences code for this CDR3. The V gene is TRBV27, the J gene TRBJ2-7, with 8 bases fitting TRBD1. Germline V gene data show CDR1 as MNHEY and CDR2 as SMNVEV (reference sequence). The CDR3 loop spans 13 amino acids. V lost 5 bases and J lost 4; bases outside the gene matches: 4. This CDR3 is CASSGDRGYEQYF. In DNA, the CDR3 is TGTGCCAGCAGTGGAGACAGGGGTTACGAGCAGTACTTC.

V gene TRBV4-2 combines with J gene TRBJ1-5, with no clear D. The CDR3 contains 11 residues. The germline gives CDR1 LGHNA, CDR2 YNFKEQ. The ends were cut back, 5 bases at V and 1 base at J, with 0 bases in the middle. In nucleotides, the CDR3 is TGTGCCAGCAGCAGCAATCAGCCCCAGCATTTT. Translating gives CASSSNQPQHF.

Details on this clone: Distinct nucleotide sequences in the sample also encode this CDR3. The V gene is TRBV27, the J gene TRBJ2-7, with D hard to call. Trimming removed 3 bases from V and 2 bases from J, with 8 bases in between. The CDR3 totals 13 residues. Germline CDR1 reads MNHEY; CDR2 reads SMNVEV (reference sequence). The CDR3 protein is CASSFGLTYEQYF. The CDR3 region has the DNA TGTGCCAGCAGTTTCGGGCTTACCTACGAGCAGTACTTC.

The table lists this clone with a count of one. The CDR3 spells CASSLRGQGTGEQYF. The CDR3, as DNA: TGTGCCAGCAGCTTAAGGGGACAGGGGACGGGGGAGCAGTACTTC. This sequence joins TRBV7-2 and TRBJ2-7; 10 bases line up with TRBD1. V gave up 2 bases and J gave up 7 bases; unmatched junction bases: 8. This CDR3 has 15 residues. Germline V gene sequence: CDR1 SGHTA, CDR2 FQGNSA.

This rearrangement joins TRBV28 to TRBJ2-7; D is uncertain. V was cut by 6 bases and J by 0 bases, with 12 bases left in between. Germline V gene data show CDR1 as MDHEN and CDR2 as SYDVKM. This CDR3 spans 14 amino acids. The chain's CDR3 is CASRASASSYEQYF. CDR3 nucleotides: TGTGCCAGCAGAGCGTCCGCAAGCTCCTACGAGCAGTACTTC.

The rearrangement uses TRBV14 and TRBJ2-7; D gene unclear. The CDR3 is 14 amino acids. Germline CDR1 and CDR2: SGHDN and FVKESK. V was shortened by 0 bases and J by 5 bases, with 11 bases between the two germline ends. CDR3 amino acids: CASSQEQERDEQYF. The CDR3 DNA follows: TGTGCCAGCAGCCAAGAGCAGGAAAGAGACGAGCAGTACTTC.

The chain recombines TRBV9 with TRBJ2-7, with D perhaps matching TRBD1 or TRBD2 (5 bases each). Germline values: CDR1 SGDLS, CDR2 YYNGEE. The CDR3 is 15 amino acids. V was shortened by 2 bases and J by 2 bases, with 14 bases between the two germline ends. CDR3 nucleotides: TGTGCCAGCAGCGTCACTTGGGGGAGTGCCTACGAGCAGTACTTC. Amino acid sequence: CASSVTWGSAYEQYF. Based on the CDR3 plus reference TRBV9 and TRBJ2-7, the full variable domain is DSGVTQTPKHLITATGQRVTLRCSPRSGDLSVYWYQQSLDQGLQFLIQYYNGEERAKGNILERFSAQQFPDLHSELNLSSLELGDSALYFCASSVTWGSAYEQYFGPGTRLTVT.

This chain links TRBV6-5 with TRBJ1-5, with 7 positions matching TRBD1. This CDR3 has 14 residues. V was pared by 2 bases and J by 5 bases, with 3 bases of the junction left unmatched. Germline CDR1 is MNHEY and CDR2 is SVGAGI. Here the CDR3 reads CASSYRGPYQPQHF. CDR3 DNA sequence: TGTGCCAGCAGTTACAGGGGGCCGTATCAGCCCCAGCATTTT.

Only one count was recorded for this clone. The gene calls are TRBV4-3 and TRBJ2-3; D might be TRBD2 (6 bases). Germline V CDR1 and CDR2: LGHNA, YSLEER. The CDR3 has 15 residues. Between the trimmed V and J ends, which lost 3 bases and 1 base, there was a span of 11 bases. The CDR3 sequence is CASSQSGLRTDTQYF. CDR3 coding DNA: TGCGCCAGCAGCCAGTCGGGACTCCGCACAGATACGCAGTATTTT.

The chain is built from TRBV2 and TRBJ2-1, with D uncertain. Germline V gene sequence: CDR1 SNHLY, CDR2 FYNNEI. V gave up 6 bases and J gave up 2 bases, with 8 bases separating them. The CDR3 extends over 13 amino acids. DNA for the CDR3: TGTGCCAGCAGAAGCTTCGCCTACAATGAGCAGTTCTTC. Amino acid sequence: CASRSFAYNEQFF.

The chain joins TRBV21-1 to TRBJ2-1; TRBD2, the table's D call, lacks a check against the DNA. TRBV21-1 is noted as a pseudogene. This CDR3 is built from 16 residues. CDR3 region: CASKLEREGSGRAAFF. CDR3 sequence (DNA): TGTGCCAGCAAATTAGAACGTGAAGGGAGCGGGAGGGCCGCGTTCTTC.

V gene TRBV12-1 combines with J gene TRBJ2-7; no check of the table's D call, TRBD2, against the DNA was made. TRBV12-1 is a recognized pseudogene. The CDR3 has 12 amino acids. The CDR3 DNA sequence: TGTGCCCCTCGGGAGGGCTCCTACGAGCAGTACTTC. Protein: CAPREGSYEQYF.

This clone was counted a single time. The chain uses TRBV10-3 and TRBJ1-2; D gene ambiguous. The CDR3 length is 15 residues. Between the trimmed V and J ends, which lost 6 bases and 5 bases, there was a span of 19 bases. The germline V gene encodes CDR1 ENHRY and CDR2 SYGVKD. The CDR3 protein is CAIREGRGVGYGYTF. The CDR3 DNA is TGTGCCATCAGGGAAGGGCGCGGTGTAGGGTATGGCTACACCTTC.

The chain couples TRBV7-6 to TRBJ2-1; unclear D gene. Looked up from germline, CDR1 is SGHVS and CDR2 is FNYEAQ. This CDR3 is 17 amino acids long. V was clipped by 2 bases and J by 8 bases, with 22 bases between them. The CDR3 sequence is CASSLFPPVPPGDEQFF. The CDR3 DNA reads as TGTGCCAGCAGCTTATTCCCGCCGGTCCCTCCGGGCGATGAGCAGTTCTTC.

V usage is TRBV10-3 and J usage is TRBJ2-4; D may be TRBD2 (6 bases). The V gene's germline CDR1 is ENHRY and CDR2 SYGVKD. V lost 3 bases, J lost 3 bases, and 6 bases lay in between. The CDR3 extends over 13 amino acids. This CDR3 is CAISDGGKNIQYF. The CDR3 DNA reads TGTGCCATCAGTGACGGGGGCAAAAACATTCAGTACTTC.